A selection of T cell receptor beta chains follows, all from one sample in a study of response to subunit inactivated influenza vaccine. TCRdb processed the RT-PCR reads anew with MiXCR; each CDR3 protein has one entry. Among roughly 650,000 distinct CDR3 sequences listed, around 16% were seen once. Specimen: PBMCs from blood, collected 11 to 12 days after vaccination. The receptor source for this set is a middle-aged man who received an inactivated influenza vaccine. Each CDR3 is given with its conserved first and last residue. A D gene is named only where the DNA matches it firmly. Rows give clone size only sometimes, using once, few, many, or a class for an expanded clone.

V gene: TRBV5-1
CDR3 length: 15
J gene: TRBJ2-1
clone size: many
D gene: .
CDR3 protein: CASSPSGGLYNEQFF
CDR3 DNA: TGCGCCAGCAGTCCGAGTGGGGGCCTCTACAATGAGCAGTTCTTC

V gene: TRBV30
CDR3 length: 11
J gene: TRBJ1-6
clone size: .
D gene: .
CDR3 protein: CAWNRNSPLHF
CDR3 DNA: TGTGCCTGGAATCGGAATTCACCCCTCCACTTT

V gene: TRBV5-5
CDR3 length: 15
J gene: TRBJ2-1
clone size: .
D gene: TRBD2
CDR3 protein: CASSRESSGGYEQFF
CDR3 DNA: TGTGCCAGCAGCCGGGAGAGTAGCGGGGGATATGAGCAGTTCTTC

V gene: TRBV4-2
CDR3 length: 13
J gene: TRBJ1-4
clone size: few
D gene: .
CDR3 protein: CASSQGAGEKLFF
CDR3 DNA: TGTGCCAGCAGCCAGGGGGCGGGTGAAAAACTGTTTTTT

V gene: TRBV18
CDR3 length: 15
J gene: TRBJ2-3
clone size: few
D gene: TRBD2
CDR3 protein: CASSPTSGSTDTQYF
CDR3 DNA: TGTGCCAGCAGCCCTACTAGCGGGTCCACAGATACGCAGTATTTT

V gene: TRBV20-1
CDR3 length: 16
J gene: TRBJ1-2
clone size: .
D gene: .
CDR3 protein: CSAPPSLDRHNYGYTF
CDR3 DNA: TGCAGTGCTCCTCCCTCCCTAGACAGGCACAACTATGGCTACACCTTC

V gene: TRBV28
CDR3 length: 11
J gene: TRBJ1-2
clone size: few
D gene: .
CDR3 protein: CATVWGSGYTF
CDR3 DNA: TGTGCCACCGTCTGGGGTAGTGGCTACACCTTC

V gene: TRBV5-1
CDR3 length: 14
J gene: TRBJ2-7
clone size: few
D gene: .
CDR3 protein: CASSLTGPRYEQYF
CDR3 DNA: TGCGCCAGCAGCTTGACCGGGCCCCGCTACGAGCAGTACTTC

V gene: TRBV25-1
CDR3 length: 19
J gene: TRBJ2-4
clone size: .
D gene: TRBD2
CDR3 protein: CASSGNPILAGGPQDIQYF
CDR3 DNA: TGTGCCAGCAGTGGAAACCCAATACTAGCGGGAGGGCCACAGGACATTCAGTACTTC

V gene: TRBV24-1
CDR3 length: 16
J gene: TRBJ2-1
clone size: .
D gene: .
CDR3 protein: CATSDSKGPEWNEQFF
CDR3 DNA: TGTGCCACCAGTGATTCTAAGGGGCCCGAATGGAATGAGCAGTTCTTC

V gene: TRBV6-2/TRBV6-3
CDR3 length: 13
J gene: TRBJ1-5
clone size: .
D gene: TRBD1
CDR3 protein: CASQGTGVQPQHF
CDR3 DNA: TGTGCCAGCCAAGGGACAGGGGTTCAGCCCCAGCATTTT

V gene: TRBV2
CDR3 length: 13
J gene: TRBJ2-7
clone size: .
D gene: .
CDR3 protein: CASKGSSSYEQYF
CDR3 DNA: TGTGCCAGCAAAGGTTCCAGCTCCTACGAGCAGTACTTC

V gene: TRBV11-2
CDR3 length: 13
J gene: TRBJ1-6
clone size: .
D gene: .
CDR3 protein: CATANSYNSPLHF
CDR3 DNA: TGTGCCACAGCGAACAGTTATAATTCACCCCTCCACTTT

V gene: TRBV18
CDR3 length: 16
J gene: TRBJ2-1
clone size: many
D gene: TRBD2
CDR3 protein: CASSPAGGRIYNEQFF
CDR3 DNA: TGTGCCAGCTCACCCGCGGGGGGTCGGATATACAATGAGCAGTTCTTC

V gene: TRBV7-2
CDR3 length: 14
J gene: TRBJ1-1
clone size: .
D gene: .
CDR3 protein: CASSSAPGATEAFF
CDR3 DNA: TGTGCCAGCAGCTCGGCCCCAGGGGCCACTGAAGCTTTCTTT

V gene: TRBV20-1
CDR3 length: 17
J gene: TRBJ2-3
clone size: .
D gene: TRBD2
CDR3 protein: CSARGTLAGGPTDTQYF
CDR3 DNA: TGCAGTGCTAGAGGCACACTAGCGGGGGGACCCACAGATACGCAGTATTTT

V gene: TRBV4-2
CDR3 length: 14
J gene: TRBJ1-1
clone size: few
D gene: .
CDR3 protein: CASSQDFGGTEAFF
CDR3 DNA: TGTGCCAGCAGCCAGGATTTTGGTGGGACTGAAGCTTTCTTT